This T cell receptor beta chain stems from a study of beta chain features in type 1 diabetes. Overall study findings and caveats: Significant though moderate, a shortening of TCRB CDR3s appeared in all four CD4+ subsets of Type 1 diabetes patients. Whether TCRB rearrangement is influenced by HLA type went unresolved here.

Isolated RNA was reverse transcribed in full, so expressed TCRB transcripts were sequenced. TCRdb's copy holds only in-frame clones and misses some; the assay was immunoSEQ multiplex PCR. The table lists 280,000 or so clones, roughly 15% of them singletons, with about 0.014% in the top ten. The V gene's germline CDR1 is KGHSH and CDR2 LQKENI. V dropped 3 bases and J dropped 1; count of bases not matched to a gene: 6. The CDR3 totals 17 residues. Each of the sorted populations had a purity greater than 98%. For this clone: Its antigen remains unknown.

The chain couples TRBV18 to TRBJ1-5, with TRBD1 matching 10 bases. This receptor was obtained from a man younger than 35 with type 1 diabetes. Sequencing was carried out using naive CD4+ T cells from blood. The CDR3 here is CASSPGTGALSNQPQHF. CDR3 nucleotide sequence: TGTGCCAGCTCACCGGGGACAGGGGCCTTGAGCAATCAGCCCCAGCATTTT.